The TCR beta chain described here comes from a study of cytomegalovirus exposure and HLA in healthy donors. On this clone: Its target is unknown.

General study results and limits: Cytomegalovirus status was reportedly diagnosed by the classifier with high sensitivity and specificity. The finding came from a later analysis; first-cohort TCR clusters tended to co-occur in the roughly 120 validation repertoires. A list of roughly 160 TCR beta chains associated with cytomegalovirus was given. Rarity held for most TCR sequences, but there were some public TCRs that occurred in many donors.

The table came from immunoSEQ multiplex PCR; TCRdb's copy has only in-frame clones and leaves some out. The sample consists of some 160,000 clones, approximately 90% of them appearing once. CDR1 SGHTS and CDR2 YDEGEE come from the germline V gene. There are 16 residues in the CDR3. Deletions cut 0 bases from V and 4 bases from J, with 16 bases between. The sample comprised PBMCs. The clonotype originates from a man between 18 and 35 years old in good health and CMV-seronegative. The chain uses TRBV5-8 and TRBJ1-2; D call uncertain. The CDR3 is CASSLEHQQAGYGYTF. The CDR3 coding sequence is TGTGCCAGCAGCTTGGAACATCAGCAGGCTGGCTATGGCTACACCTTC.